The 27 T cell receptor beta chains in this list originate from one sample, sequenced in a study of siplizumab effects on memory and regulatory T cells. No antigen has been identified for these receptors. It was at 37°C and for about 6 days that the mixed lymphocyte reaction cells were cocultured. Assay used: immunoSEQ multiplex PCR; TCRdb lists only in-frame clones, some missing. The table has 6,000 to 8,500 clones, roughly two fifths seen once; the top ten hold 5.5% to 7.5%. The source material was CFSE-low (dividing) CD8+ T cells sorted from an allogeneic mixed lymphocyte reaction. The receptors shown here come from a human donor in good health; the cells came from an allogeneic mixed lymphocyte reaction.

This clone was recorded a few times. The rearrangement links TRBV11-3 to TRBJ2-7; D is possibly TRBD1 (5 bases). V lost 5 bases and J 3 bases, leaving 14 bases between the germline ends. The CDR3 contains 14 residues. Germline V gene lookup returns CDR1 SGHNT and CDR2 YENEEA. DNA for the CDR3: TGTGCCAGCAGCCCCCCAGACAGTCGCTACGAGCAGTACTTC. Translated: CASSPPDSRYEQYF.

This clone was detected only a few times. The genes are TRBV4-3 and TRBJ2-7; D unresolved. V lost 1 base and J 4 bases, leaving 8 bases between the germline ends. CDR1 is LGHNA, CDR2 YSLEER, per germline. The CDR3 covers 13 residues. CDR3 coding DNA: TGCGCCAGCAGCCAAGGGTCAAGTTACGAGCAGTACTTC. Translating gives CASSQGSSYEQYF.

Regarding this clone: Germline is not matched at one junction end, which may reflect a read error. This chain joins TRBV5-3 and TRBJ2-7; D is possibly TRBD1 or TRBD2 (5 bases each). TRBV5-3 is classed as an ORF, of uncertain function. This CDR3 comprises 12 residues. CDR3 sequence: CASSWDRDEQYF. The CDR3 coding sequence is TGTGCCAGCAGCTGGGACCGGGACGAGCAGTACTTC.

The V call is TRBV7-9, the J call TRBJ1-2; D unclear. The CDR3 is 15 amino acids. V lost 0 bases to trimming and J lost 2 bases, with 10 bases between them. Looked up from germline, CDR1 is SEHNR and CDR2 is FQNEAQ (reference sequence). This CDR3 reads CASSLAESTNYGYTF. The CDR3 DNA sequence: TGTGCCAGCAGCTTAGCCGAATCTACGAACTATGGCTACACCTTC.

This clone counts as medium-sized. The gene calls are TRBV7-2 and TRBJ1-2; perhaps TRBD1 as D (5 bases). Germline CDR1 and CDR2: SGHTA and FQGNSA. V dropped 1 base and J dropped 6 bases, with 12 bases sitting between them. There are 14 residues in the CDR3. In DNA, the CDR3 is TGTGCCAGCAGCTTAGAGGGGACGGAAGATGGCTACACCTTC. It specifies CASSLEGTEDGYTF.

J is TRBJ2-2 and V is TRBV7-9; maybe TRBD2 (5 bases). Germline CDR1 reads SEHNR; CDR2 reads FQNEAQ (reference sequence). CDR3 size: 14 residues. Trimming removed 3 bases at V and 2 bases at J, with 7 bases between. This CDR3 reads CASSLTTNTGELFF. The CDR3 nucleotides are TGTGCCAGCAGCTTGACTACTAACACCGGGGAGCTGTTTTTT.

V usage is TRBV28 and J usage is TRBJ1-2, with TRBD1 identical over 7 bases. The CDR3 is 15 amino acids. CDR1 and CDR2 (germline): MDHEN, SYDVKM. V dropped 6 bases and J dropped 3; count of bases not matched to a gene: 10. CDR3 sequence: CASSPYSGTDYGYTF. In DNA form, the CDR3 reads TGTGCCAGCAGCCCCTATTCCGGGACAGACTATGGCTACACCTTC.

The CDR3 region is CASSYRPGELFF. Written as DNA, the CDR3 is TGTGCCAGCAGTTATCGCCCCGGGGAGCTGTTTTTT. This chain uses TRBV6-5 with TRBJ2-2; D gene uncertain. The CDR3 is 12 residues long. In germline, CDR1 is MNHEY, CDR2 SVGAGI. Trimming removed 3 bases at V and 6 bases at J, with 5 bases between.

Remarks on this clone: Within the sample, other DNA sequences also encode this same CDR3. This sequence joins TRBV29-1 and TRBJ2-7; 7 bases agree with TRBD2. Germline-derived CDR1 and CDR2 are SQVTM and ANQGSEA. The CDR3 covers 13 residues. J was trimmed by 1 base and V by 6 bases; bases with no gene match: 6. CDR3 nucleotides: TGCAGCGTCCTTGGGGGAGGGTCCTACGAGCAGTACTTC. The encoded protein is CSVLGGGSYEQYF.

The V gene is TRBV9, the J gene TRBJ1-2; 8 nucleotides line up with TRBD1. V shed 1 base, J shed 6 bases, and the junction held 11 bases outside the gene matches. The CDR3 sequence is 16 residues long. Germline V gene data show CDR1 as SGDLS and CDR2 as YYNGEE. CDR3 coding DNA: TGTGCCAGCAGCGTATCTCCCGGACAGGGTGGTAATGGCTACACCTTC. It specifies CASSVSPGQGGNGYTF.

The CDR3 protein is CASSTGLANTYEQYF. The DNA for the CDR3 is TGTGCCAGCAGCACGGGACTAGCGAACACCTACGAGCAGTACTTC. The rearrangement links TRBV11-2 to TRBJ2-7; 10 bases map to TRBD2. V was pared by 5 bases and J by 2 bases, with 6 bases of the junction left unmatched. This CDR3 comprises 15 residues. From germline, CDR1 is SGHAT and CDR2 FQNNGV.

The chain uses TRBV18 and TRBJ1-1; the D is unclear. The V end was cut by 5 bases, the J end by 1 base, with 8 bases between. Per the germline V gene, CDR1 is KGHSH and CDR2 is LQKENI. The CDR3 is made up of 13 amino acids. Here the CDR3 DNA reads TGTGCCAGCTCATCCAAGCCGAACACTGAAGCTTTCTTT. Translated, it gives CASSSKPNTEAFF. The variable domain in full, with the rest retrieved from reference TRBV18 and TRBJ1-1, is NAGVMQNPRHLVRRRGQEARLRCSPMKGHSHVYWYRQLPEEGLKFMVYLQKENIIDESGMPKERFSAEFPKEGPSILRIQQVVRGDSAAYFCASSSKPNTEAFFGQGTRLTVV.

By frequency in the sample, this clone is large. The V call is TRBV11-2, the J call TRBJ2-7; D ambiguous. V was trimmed by 4 bases and J by 6 bases, leaving 10 bases between them. Germline-derived CDR1 and CDR2 are SGHAT and FQNNGV. The CDR3 has 12 amino acids. The CDR3 region has the DNA TGTGCCAGCAGCTCCAATAGGGCCGAGCAGTACTTC. Its translation is CASSSNRAEQYF.

The J gene is TRBJ2-7, the V gene TRBV11-3; TRBD2 is a possible D gene (5 bases). V gave up 3 bases and J gave up 1 base, with 7 bases separating them. Per the germline V gene, CDR1 is SGHNT and CDR2 is YENEEA. The CDR3 sequence is 13 residues long. DNA of the CDR3: TGTGCCAGCAGCTTCACGGGATCCTACGAGCAGTACTTC. It translates to CASSFTGSYEQYF. Drawing the rest from reference TRBV11-3 and TRBJ2-7, the complete variable domain is EAGVVQSPRYKIIEKKQPVAFWCNPISGHNTLYWYLQNLGQGPELLIRYENEEAVDDSQLPKDRFSAERLKGVDSTLKIQPAELGDSAVYLCASSFTGSYEQYFGPGTRLTVT.

The CDR3 sequence: CASSLGLAGVYEQFF. CDR3 DNA: TGTGCCAGCAGCTTGGGTCTAGCGGGAGTATATGAGCAGTTCTTC. J is TRBJ2-1 and V is TRBV7-3; 10 bases line up with TRBD2. This CDR3 is built from 15 residues. Germline CDR1 is SGHTA and CDR2 is FQGTGA. The V and J ends lost 3 bases and 8 bases, in that order; junction bases with no gene match: 7.

This clone was observed a single time. The chain carries TRBV27 and TRBJ1-2, with unresolved D. Trimming cost V 5 bases and J 6 bases, with 16 bases left between them. Germline V gene data show CDR1 as MNHEY and CDR2 as SMNVEV (reference sequence). The CDR3 has 14 amino acids. The CDR3 loop is CASSAARTVDGYTF. The CDR3 bases are TGTGCCAGCAGTGCCGCCCGGACGGTCGATGGCTACACCTTC.

The chain recombines TRBV30 with TRBJ2-3; D gene unclear. Per the germline V gene, CDR1 is GTSNPN and CDR2 is SVGIG (reference sequence). The CDR3 covers 12 residues. Between the trimmed V and J ends, which lost 0 bases and 5 bases, there was a span of 6 bases. As DNA, the CDR3 is TGTGCCTGGAGTGTACTCGGAGATACGCAGTATTTT. It codes for CAWSVLGDTQYF.

The rearrangement uses TRBV5-1 and TRBJ2-7; TRBD1 agrees at 9 bases. The CDR3 is 15 residues long. CDR1 is SGHRS, CDR2 YFSETQ, per germline. The V and J ends lost 1 base and 1 base, in that order; junction bases with no gene match: 3. The CDR3 sequence: CASSLSGTGSYEQYF. CDR3 sequence (DNA): TGCGCCAGCAGCTTGAGCGGGACAGGGTCCTACGAGCAGTACTTC.

V and J are TRBV9 and TRBJ2-7; possibly TRBD2 for D (5 bases). CDR3 length: 14 amino acids. Between the trimmed V and J ends, which lost 0 bases and 2 bases, there was a span of 9 bases. Germline V gene lookup returns CDR1 SGDLS and CDR2 YYNGEE. This chain's CDR3 is CASSVGGDAYEQYF. The CDR3 nucleotides are TGTGCCAGCAGCGTAGGGGGAGACGCCTACGAGCAGTACTTC.

The chain recombines TRBV4-1 with TRBJ1-1, with 7 bases matching TRBD1. J was trimmed by 1 base and V by 1 base; bases with no gene match: 6. Germline assignment: CDR1 MGHRA and CDR2 YSYEKL. CDR3 size: 16 residues. CDR3 nucleotide sequence: TGCGCCAGCAGCCAAGTCCCGGGACAGCGGAACACTGAAGCTTTCTTT. It encodes CASSQVPGQRNTEAFF.

This clone has just a few counts. The chain recombines TRBV29-1 with TRBJ2-7; unclear D gene. The CDR3 is 13 residues long. CDR1 is SQVTM and CDR2 is ANQGSEA in the germline V gene. Between the trimmed V and J ends, which lost 4 bases and 1 base, there was a span of 11 bases. Here the CDR3 DNA reads TGCAGCGTTGTAGGTGGGTATTCCTACGAGCAGTACTTC. Amino acids: CSVVGGYSYEQYF.

This clone is classed as medium-sized (0.01 to 0.1%). CDR3 in amino acids: CASSIGTLNTEAFF. The DNA of the CDR3 is TGTGCCAGTAGTATAGGTACATTGAACACTGAAGCTTTCTTT. The gene calls are TRBV19 and TRBJ1-1; no reliable D call. V dropped 1 base and J dropped 0 bases, with 6 bases sitting between them. The CDR3 covers 14 residues. CDR1 and CDR2 from the germline V gene are LNHDA and SQIVND (reference sequence).

This chain links TRBV27 with TRBJ2-2, with 7 bases fitting TRBD1. This CDR3 is built from 17 residues. The germline V gene has CDR1 MNHEY and CDR2 SMNVEV (reference sequence). The J segment lost 2 bases and the V segment lost 4 bases, leaving 10 bases of the junction unmatched. The CDR3 DNA follows: TGTGCCAGCAGTTCGGACCCCGGGACAGCAAACACCGGGGAGCTGTTTTTT. As protein: CASSSDPGTANTGELFF.

By proportion, this clone is medium-sized. This chain joins TRBV18 and TRBJ2-6, with TRBD2 as a possible D gene (5 bases). The CDR3 has 15 amino acids. CDR1 is KGHSH, CDR2 LQKENI, per germline. V gave up 3 bases and J gave up 4 bases, with 10 bases separating them. DNA of the CDR3: TGTGCCAGCTCACCGTCACCGGGGGGGGCCAACGTCCTGACTTTC. This encodes CASSPSPGGANVLTF. Combining the CDR3 with reference TRBV18 and TRBJ2-6 gives the whole variable domain NAGVMQNPRHLVRRRGQEARLRCSPMKGHSHVYWYRQLPEEGLKFMVYLQKENIIDESGMPKERFSAEFPKEGPSILRIQQVVRGDSAAYFCASSPSPGGANVLTFGAGSRLTVL.

The chain employs TRBV21-1 and TRBJ2-1; TRBD2 is the table's D call and was not checked against the DNA. TRBV21-1 is a recognized pseudogene. There are 16 residues in the CDR3. The CDR3 protein is CASTKFPGVGNNEQFF. The CDR3 DNA reads as TGTGCCAGCACCAAGTTCCCCGGAGTCGGTAACAATGAGCAGTTCTTC.

The table lists this clone with a few counts. The chain combines TRBV6-1 with TRBJ2-7; D may match TRBD1 or TRBD2 (5 bases each). V gave up 8 bases and J gave up 3 bases, with 14 bases separating them. Germline V lookup: CDR1 MNHNS, CDR2 SASEGT. The CDR3 totals 13 residues. Written as DNA, the CDR3 is TGTGCCAGCTCGAAGGCAGGGAGCTACGAGCAGTACTTC. Protein sequence: CASSKAGSYEQYF.

V gene TRBV7-8 combines with J gene TRBJ1-2; D is unclear. Between the trimmed V and J ends, which lost 1 base and 4 bases, there was a span of 16 bases. This CDR3 has 16 amino acids. The germline V gene encodes CDR1 SGHVS and CDR2 FQNEAQ. Written as DNA, the CDR3 is TGTGCCAGCAGCTTAGGTGTTACCCGAAAGACCTATGGCTACACCTTC. This codes for CASSLGVTRKTYGYTF.